This TCR beta chain stems from a study of blood T cell repertoires in COVID-19. Looking at the study overall: Acute and convalescent COVID-19 specimens originated in the United States, Italy and Spain. The cDNA or gDNA used as material had been derived from T cells, B-cell-depleted T cells, or PBMCs.

In this sample, this clone turned up once. Authors' analysis steps: Reference gene primers were amplified, and this amplification served to estimate nucleated cell counts. Assay used: immunoSEQ multiplex PCR; TCRdb lists only in-frame clones, some missing. The V and J calls and clone size are taken from that table; D and trimming were inferred from the DNA. The table includes more than 250,000 clones, 70% to 90% detected once. The participants were between about 18 and 90 years old and came from under 25 US areas. The receptor's source is a woman aged 25 to 45 who had recovered from COVID-19. The source material was PBMCs or T cells enriched from blood (not recorded which).

The CDR3 protein is CASSLSLGNSGNTIYF. The DNA of the CDR3 is TGCGCCAGCAGCTTATCCCTGGGCAACTCTGGAAACACCATATATTTT. V is TRBV5-1 and J is TRBJ1-3; D remains ambiguous. The CDR3 contains 16 residues. Per the germline V gene, CDR1 is SGHRS and CDR2 is YFSETQ. Deletions cut 2 bases from V and 0 bases from J, with 12 bases between.